The 27 T cell receptor beta chains in this list originate from one sample, sequenced in a study of CD8 T cells in Susac syndrome. Random hexamers primed reverse transcription of about 0.5 to 1 ug RNA. TCRdb used MiXCR to reprocess the immunoSEQ multiplex PCR reads, holding one entry per CDR3 protein. The sample lists 200,000 or so distinct CDR3 sequences, roughly 95% occurring once. Sequenced sample: CD4+ T cells from PBMCs. The receptors were gathered from a human donor with multiple sclerosis.

This chain uses TRBV9 with TRBJ1-2; 7 bases are a match to TRBD1. Germline V gives CDR1 SGDLS, CDR2 YYNGEE. The CDR3 loop spans 16 amino acids. J was trimmed by 0 bases and V by 4 bases; bases with no gene match: 9. The CDR3 spells CASSLNRRGTNYGYTF. CDR3 bases: TGTGCCAGCAGCTTAAACCGCAGGGGGACTAACTATGGCTACACCTTC.

This sequence joins TRBV5-1 and TRBJ2-7; 9 bases map to TRBD2. CDR1 is SGHRS, CDR2 YFSETQ, per germline. This CDR3 is built from 16 residues. V lost 4 bases and J lost 2; bases outside the gene matches: 10. CDR3 region: CASSASPGGRAYEQYF. In DNA, the CDR3 is TGCGCCAGCAGCGCCTCCCCGGGCGGGAGGGCCTACGAGCAGTACTTC.

J is TRBJ2-3 and V is TRBV5-4; 10 positions agree with TRBD2. J was trimmed by 2 bases and V by 2 bases; bases with no gene match: 5. The CDR3 spans 16 residues. Germline lookup yields CDR1 SGHNT and CDR2 YYREEE (reference sequence). CDR3 protein: CASSLGGTSVTDTQYF. The CDR3 DNA follows: TGTGCCAGCAGCTTAGGAGGGACTAGCGTCACAGATACGCAGTATTTT.

The chain uses TRBV30 and TRBJ2-1; D is uncertain. Germline CDR1 reads GTSNPN; CDR2 reads SVGIG (reference sequence). This CDR3 contains 14 residues. V shed 1 base and J shed 0 bases, with 7 bases lying between them. CDR3 bases: TGTGCCTGGAGTGGAAAATACTCCTACAATGAGCAGTTCTTC. Protein sequence: CAWSGKYSYNEQFF.

This sequence joins TRBV15 and TRBJ1-1; D gene unclear. CDR1 is LNHNV, CDR2 YYDKDF, per germline (reference sequence). V was trimmed by 0 bases and J by 0 bases, leaving 17 bases between them. The CDR3 runs to 18 residues. The CDR3 is CATSREMVLLYMNTEAFF. CDR3 nucleotides: TGTGCCACCAGCAGAGAGATGGTTCTTCTCTACATGAACACTGAAGCTTTCTTT.

This sequence joins TRBV12-3 or TRBV12-4 and TRBJ2-1, with no clear D. The CDR3 sequence is 11 residues long. V was pared by 3 bases and J by 8 bases, with 5 bases between. The CDR3 coding sequence is TGTGCCAGCAGTTTTGTCGATGAGCAGTTCTTC. It encodes CASSFVDEQFF.

The chain recombines TRBV27 with TRBJ1-1; D unresolved. The CDR3 loop spans 13 amino acids. Per the germline V gene, CDR1 is MNHEY and CDR2 is SMNVEV (reference sequence). V dropped 3 bases and J dropped 1 base, with 6 bases sitting between them. DNA for the CDR3: TGTGCCAGCAGTTTTCGGCAGAACACTGAAGCTTTCTTT. Amino acids: CASSFRQNTEAFF.

This chain joins TRBV19 and TRBJ2-6; D gene unclear. Trimming took off 9 bases at V and 2 bases at J, with 11 bases between the two ends. This CDR3 has 14 residues. Per germline, CDR1 LNHDA and CDR2 SQIVND (reference sequence). This chain's CDR3 is CASGDIAGANVLTF. CDR3 DNA: TGTGCCAGCGGTGACATCGCTGGGGCCAACGTCCTGACTTTC.

The chain couples TRBV29-1 to TRBJ2-1; TRBD2 aligns across 10 bases. J gave up 6 bases and V 3 bases, and 2 bases lay outside the gene matches. Germline V gene data show CDR1 as SQVTM and CDR2 as ANQGSEA. CDR3 length: 13 residues. The CDR3 nucleotides read TGCAGCGTTGAGGCTAGCGGGAGCAATGAGCAGTTCTTC. Translating gives CSVEASGSNEQFF.

This chain links TRBV2 with TRBJ1-2, with D perhaps TRBD1 (6 bases). Germline CDR1 reads SNHLY; CDR2 reads FYNNEI. Trimming took off 5 bases at V and 5 bases at J, with 15 bases between the two ends. This CDR3 contains 14 residues. Here the CDR3 reads CASSLHREGYGYTF. CDR3 DNA sequence: TGTGCCAGCAGTTTACACAGGGAGGGGTATGGCTACACCTTC.

The chain is built from TRBV5-1 and TRBJ1-2; 11 bases agree with TRBD1. The CDR3 sequence is 14 residues long. Trimming removed 2 bases from V and 7 bases from J; junction bases left unmatched: 4. Germline values: CDR1 SGHRS, CDR2 YFSETQ. CDR3 nucleotides: TGCGCCAGCAGCTTCGGACAGGGGGCCGGTGGCTACACCTTC. It yields the protein CASSFGQGAGGYTF.

The chain couples TRBV7-8 to TRBJ2-2, with D possibly being TRBD2 (5 bases). Germline CDR1 is SGHVS and CDR2 is FQNEAQ. V lost 4 bases and J 2 bases, leaving 14 bases between the germline ends. The CDR3 extends over 16 amino acids. In DNA, the CDR3 is TGTGCCAGCAGCTCGAGGACTCGCGAAAACACCGGGGAGCTGTTTTTT. Translated: CASSSRTRENTGELFF.

The CDR3 nucleotides read TGTGCCACCAGCAGAGACAGGGGAATCACAAGCTATGGCTACACCTTC. Amino acids: CATSRDRGITSYGYTF. The V and J genes are TRBV15 and TRBJ1-2, with D possibly TRBD1 on 6 matching bases. This CDR3 is 16 amino acids long. Trimming took off 0 bases at V and 4 bases at J, with 15 bases between the two ends. CDR1 LNHNV and CDR2 YYDKDF come from the germline V gene (reference sequence).

The chain recombines TRBV15 with TRBJ1-2, with TRBD1 as a possible D gene (5 bases). The V and J ends lost 1 base and 8 bases respectively, with 14 bases between them. CDR1 LNHNV and CDR2 YYDKDF come from the germline V gene (reference sequence). The CDR3 loop spans 14 amino acids. DNA of the CDR3: TGTGCCACCAGCAGAGGGACAAATCTTCGAGGCTACACCTTC. It is translated as CATSRGTNLRGYTF.

The chain employs TRBV20-1 and TRBJ1-2, with D unresolved. In germline, CDR1 is DFQATT, CDR2 SNEGSKA (reference sequence). Trimming removed 3 bases at V and 12 bases at J, with 17 bases between. CDR3 length: 12 residues. CDR3 coding DNA: TGCAGTGCTAGGTTTGAGGAGACGACCCACACCTTC. This encodes CSARFEETTHTF.

A single count supports this clonotype. The rearrangement links TRBV29-1 to TRBJ2-5; tentative D call: TRBD2 (7 bases). Deletions cut 2 bases from V and 2 bases from J, with 18 bases between. The CDR3 totals 16 residues. Germline V gene lookup returns CDR1 SQVTM and CDR2 ANQGSEA. The CDR3 here is CSVESVRGPIQETQYF. CDR3 DNA: TGCAGCGTTGAATCGGTGCGGGGGCCGATTCAAGAGACCCAGTACTTC.

The chain combines TRBV20-1 with TRBJ2-3; 7 bases are a match to TRBD1. Per germline, CDR1 DFQATT and CDR2 SNEGSKA (reference sequence). The V segment lost 2 bases and the J segment 1 base; nucleotides outside the gene matches: 9. This CDR3 has 16 residues. The CDR3 loop is CSARRAGTAGTDTQYF. The CDR3 DNA is TGCAGTGCTAGAAGGGCCGGGACAGCGGGCACAGATACGCAGTATTTT.

The chain couples TRBV30 to TRBJ2-1, with 12 bases identical to TRBD2. Germline V gene sequence: CDR1 GTSNPN, CDR2 SVGIG (reference sequence). The CDR3 has 14 residues. The J segment lost 4 bases and the V segment lost 2 bases, leaving 0 bases of the junction unmatched. The CDR3 reads CAWSLAGGYNEQFF. The CDR3 bases are TGTGCCTGGAGTCTAGCGGGAGGGTACAATGAGCAGTTCTTC.

The rearrangement links TRBV6-4 to TRBJ1-2, with D unresolved. The V gene's germline CDR1 is MRHNA and CDR2 SNTAGT. Trimming removed 0 bases at V and 8 bases at J, with 10 bases between. CDR3 size: 13 residues. The CDR3 loop reads CASSDSYESGYTF. CDR3 DNA sequence: TGTGCCAGCAGTGACTCCTACGAGTCGGGCTACACCTTC.

This chain joins TRBV19 and TRBJ1-2; D remains ambiguous. CDR3 length equals 14 residues. Trimming stripped 3 bases from V and 8 bases from J, with 16 bases between. Germline CDR1 LNHDA, CDR2 SQIVND (reference sequence). The CDR3 spells CASSIRPVARGYTF. In DNA form, the CDR3 reads TGTGCCAGTAGTATTCGTCCCGTGGCCCGCGGCTACACCTTC.

The V call is TRBV20-1, the J call TRBJ1-5; D gene ambiguous. Trimming took off 3 bases at V and 7 bases at J, with 10 bases between the two ends. This CDR3 spans 12 amino acids. Germline CDR1 reads DFQATT; CDR2 reads SNEGSKA (reference sequence). CDR3: CSARIPGQPQHF. DNA of the CDR3: TGCAGTGCTAGGATTCCAGGACAGCCCCAGCATTTT.

The V and J genes are TRBV10-3 and TRBJ2-1, with 7 bases identical to TRBD2. The junction had 1 base not matched to a gene; V was cut back by 10 bases and J by 10 bases. Germline values: CDR1 ENHRY, CDR2 SYGVKD. The CDR3 runs to 9 residues. CDR3 sequence: CATGREQFF. The CDR3 coding sequence is TGTGCCACCGGGAGGGAGCAGTTCTTC.

The chain carries TRBV20-1 and TRBJ1-1; no definite D call. Germline CDR1 reads DFQATT; CDR2 reads SNEGSKA (reference sequence). This CDR3 has 12 residues. With 0 bases removed from V and 10 bases from J, the gap between germline ends came to 12 bases. Here the CDR3 DNA reads TGCAGTGCTAGAGAAATCGGAGTTGGAGCTTTCTTT. Translated: CSAREIGVGAFF.

The rearrangement links TRBV12-5 to TRBJ2-7; D is unclear. Germline V gives CDR1 LGHNT, CDR2 FRNRAP. The CDR3 loop spans 10 amino acids. V was shortened by 2 bases and J by 7 bases, with 3 bases between the two germline ends. The CDR3 coding sequence is TGTGCTAGTGGTTTGAGGGAGCAGTACTTC. Protein: CASGLREQYF.

The chain employs TRBV30 and TRBJ2-3; D unresolved. Germline values: CDR1 GTSNPN, CDR2 SVGIG (reference sequence). CDR3 length: 12 residues. Trimming cost V 4 bases and J 2 bases, with 7 bases left between them. CDR3 coding DNA: TGTGCCTGGATACAGAACACAGATACGCAGTATTTT. Its translation: CAWIQNTDTQYF.

The CDR3 coding sequence is TGTGCCAGCAGCCAACACATTTTGAACACCGGGGAGCTGTTTTTT. Translation gives CASSQHILNTGELFF. This chain links TRBV3-1 with TRBJ2-2; D gene unclear. Looked up from germline, CDR1 is LGHDT and CDR2 is YNNKEL (reference sequence). CDR3 length: 15 residues. The V and J ends lost 2 bases and 1 base respectively, with 8 bases between them.

In its sample, this clonotype was seen once. The chain employs TRBV2 and TRBJ2-7; TRBD1 aligns across 9 bases. CDR3 length: 14 residues. Looked up from germline, CDR1 is SNHLY and CDR2 is FYNNEI. CDR3 sequence: CGASSQGQGNEQYF. The CDR3 nucleotides read TGTGGGGCGAGCAGCCAGGGACAGGGAAACGAGCAGTACTTC.